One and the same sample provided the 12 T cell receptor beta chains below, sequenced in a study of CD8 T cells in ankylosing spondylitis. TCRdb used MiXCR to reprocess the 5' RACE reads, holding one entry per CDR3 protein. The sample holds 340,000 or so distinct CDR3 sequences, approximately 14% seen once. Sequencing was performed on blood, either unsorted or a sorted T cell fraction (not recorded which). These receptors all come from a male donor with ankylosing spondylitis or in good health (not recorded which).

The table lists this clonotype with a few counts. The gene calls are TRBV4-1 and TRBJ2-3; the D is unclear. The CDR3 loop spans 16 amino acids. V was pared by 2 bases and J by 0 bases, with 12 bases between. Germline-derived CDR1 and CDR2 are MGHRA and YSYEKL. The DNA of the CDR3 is TGCGCCAGCAGCCAACCTTATACGTTAAGCACAGATACGCAGTATTTT. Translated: CASSQPYTLSTDTQYF.

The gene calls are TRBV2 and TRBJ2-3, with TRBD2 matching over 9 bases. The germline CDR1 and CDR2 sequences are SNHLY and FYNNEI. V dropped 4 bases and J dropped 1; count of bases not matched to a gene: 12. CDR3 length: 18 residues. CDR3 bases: TGTGCCAGCAGTGGGTCTAAGCTAGCGGGGAAACGCACAGATACGCAGTATTTT. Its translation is CASSGSKLAGKRTDTQYF.

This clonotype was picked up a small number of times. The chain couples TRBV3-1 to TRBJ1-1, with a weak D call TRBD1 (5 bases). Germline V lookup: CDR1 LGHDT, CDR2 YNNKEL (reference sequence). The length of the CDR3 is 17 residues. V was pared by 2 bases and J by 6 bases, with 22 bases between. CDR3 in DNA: TGTGCCAGCAGCCAAATCCCTTTTAGCGGCGCAGGGTCTGAAGCTTTCTTT. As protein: CASSQIPFSGAGSEAFF.

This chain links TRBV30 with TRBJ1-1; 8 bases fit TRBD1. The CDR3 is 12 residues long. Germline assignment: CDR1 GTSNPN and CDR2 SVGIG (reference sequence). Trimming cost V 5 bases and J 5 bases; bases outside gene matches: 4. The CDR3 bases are TGTGCCTGGGGACAGGGCGTTACTGAAGCTTTCTTT. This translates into CAWGQGVTEAFF.

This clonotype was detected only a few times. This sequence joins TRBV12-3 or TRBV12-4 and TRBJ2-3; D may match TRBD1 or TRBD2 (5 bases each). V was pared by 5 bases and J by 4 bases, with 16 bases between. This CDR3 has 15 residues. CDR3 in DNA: TGTGCCAGCAGTGGTTACGGCCGGGGACCAGATACGCAGTATTTT. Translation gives CASSGYGRGPDTQYF.

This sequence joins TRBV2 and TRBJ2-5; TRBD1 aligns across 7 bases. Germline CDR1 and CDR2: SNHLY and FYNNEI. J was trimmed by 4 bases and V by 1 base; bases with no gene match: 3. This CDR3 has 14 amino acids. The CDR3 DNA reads TGTGCCAGCAGTGAAGAGACAGGGACAGAGACCCAGTACTTC. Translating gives CASSEETGTETQYF. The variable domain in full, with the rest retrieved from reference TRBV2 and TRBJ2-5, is EPEVTQTPSHQVTQMGQEVILRCVPISNHLYFYWYRQILGQKVEFLVSFYNNEISEKSEIFDDQFSVERPDGSNFTLKIRSTKLEDSAMYFCASSEETGTETQYFGPGTRLLVL.

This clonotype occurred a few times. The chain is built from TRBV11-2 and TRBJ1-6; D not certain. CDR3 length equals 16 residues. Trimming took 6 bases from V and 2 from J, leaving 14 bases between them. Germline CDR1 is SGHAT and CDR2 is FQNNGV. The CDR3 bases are TGTGCCAGCAGTTCCACCCGGCCCGCCTATAATTCACCCCTCCACTTT. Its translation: CASSSTRPAYNSPLHF.

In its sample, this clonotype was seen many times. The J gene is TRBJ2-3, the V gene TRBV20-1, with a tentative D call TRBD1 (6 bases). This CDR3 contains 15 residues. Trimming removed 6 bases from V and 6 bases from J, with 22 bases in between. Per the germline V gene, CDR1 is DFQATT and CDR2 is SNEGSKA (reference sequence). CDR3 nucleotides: TGCAGTGCACCCACCGGGACAACCATCTTCGATACGCAGTATTTT. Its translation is CSAPTGTTIFDTQYF.

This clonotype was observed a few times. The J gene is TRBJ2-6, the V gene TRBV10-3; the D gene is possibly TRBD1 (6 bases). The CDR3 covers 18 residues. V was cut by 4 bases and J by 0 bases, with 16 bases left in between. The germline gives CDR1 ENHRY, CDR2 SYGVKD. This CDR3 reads CAISVAGQSSSGANVLTF. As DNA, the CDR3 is TGTGCCATCAGTGTTGCCGGACAGTCTTCCTCTGGGGCCAACGTCCTGACTTTC.

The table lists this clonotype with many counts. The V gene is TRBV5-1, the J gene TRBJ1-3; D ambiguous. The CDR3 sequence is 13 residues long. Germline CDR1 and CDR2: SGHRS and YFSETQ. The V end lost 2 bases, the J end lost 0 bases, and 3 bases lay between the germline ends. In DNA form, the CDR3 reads TGCGCCAGCAGCTTCAACTCTGGAAACACCATATATTTT. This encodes CASSFNSGNTIYF.

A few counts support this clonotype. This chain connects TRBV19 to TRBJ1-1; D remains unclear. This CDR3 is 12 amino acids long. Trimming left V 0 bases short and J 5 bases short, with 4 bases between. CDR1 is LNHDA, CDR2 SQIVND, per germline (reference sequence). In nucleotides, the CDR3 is TGTGCCAGTAGTATAGACAGAACTGAAGCTTTCTTT. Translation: CASSIDRTEAFF.

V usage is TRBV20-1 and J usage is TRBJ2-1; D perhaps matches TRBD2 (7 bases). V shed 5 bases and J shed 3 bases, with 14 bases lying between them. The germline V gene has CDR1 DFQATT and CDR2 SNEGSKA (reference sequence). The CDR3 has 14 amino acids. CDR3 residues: CSAQQGGSYNEQFF. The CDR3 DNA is TGCAGTGCTCAACAGGGCGGGAGCTACAATGAGCAGTTCTTC.